Listed below are T cell receptor beta chains from one sample, sequenced in a study of blood T cell repertoires in COVID-19. Clones were sequenced by immunoSEQ multiplex PCR, and TCRdb holds only the in-frame ones, with some missing. The table includes some 300,000 clones, 89% detected once. Sample: peripheral blood. The receptors stem from a woman aged 25 to 39 with COVID-19, enrolled during active disease. Both conserved end residues are part of each CDR3. The D gene is left open where the match is weak. Expanded clones are given a class, and other clones once, few, many or no size at all.

CDR3 length: 13; J gene: TRBJ2-1; D gene: -; V gene: TRBV7-9; clone size: -; CDR3 DNA: TGTGCCAGCAGCTTAGCGGGGCGGAGGGGAGAGTTCTTC; CDR3 protein: CASSLAGRRGEFF
CDR3 length: 15; J gene: TRBJ2-4; D gene: -; V gene: TRBV19; clone size: -; CDR3 DNA: TGTGCCAGTAGTCCTCTTGCGGGAGCCAAAAACATTCAGTACTTC; CDR3 protein: CASSPLAGAKNIQYF
CDR3 length: 13; J gene: TRBJ2-3; D gene: -; V gene: TRBV29-1; clone size: -; CDR3 DNA: TGCAGCGTGACCCCTACGGGGGCAGATACGCAGTATTTT; CDR3 protein: CSVTPTGADTQYF
CDR3 length: 12; J gene: TRBJ2-5; D gene: TRBD1; V gene: TRBV19; clone size: -; CDR3 DNA: TGTGCCAGTAGGAGACAGGGAGAGACCCAGTACTTC; CDR3 protein: CASRRQGETQYF
CDR3 length: 17; J gene: TRBJ2-4; D gene: -; V gene: TRBV5-4; clone size: -; CDR3 DNA: TGTGCCAGCAGCGTCAGACGGGACATCCGAACCAAAAACATTCAGTACTTC; CDR3 protein: CASSVRRDIRTKNIQYF
CDR3 length: 13; J gene: TRBJ2-3; D gene: -; V gene: TRBV6-5; clone size: -; CDR3 DNA: TGTGCCAGCAGTCTAACGGGGTCTGATACGCAGTATTTT; CDR3 protein: CASSLTGSDTQYF
CDR3 length: 15; J gene: TRBJ1-1; D gene: -; V gene: TRBV5-1; clone size: -; CDR3 DNA: TGCGCCAGCAGCTTGGAGGTAGGGGCTTACACTGAAGCTTTCTTT; CDR3 protein: CASSLEVGAYTEAFF
CDR3 length: 14; J gene: TRBJ1-2; D gene: -; V gene: TRBV30; clone size: few; CDR3 DNA: TGTGCCTGGAGTGTACAGTCGACAGCAGGGGGCTACACCTTC; CDR3 protein: CAWSVQSTAGGYTF
CDR3 length: 11; J gene: TRBJ1-4; D gene: -; V gene: TRBV28; clone size: -; CDR3 DNA: TGTGCCAGCAGTTTGCGGGGAAAACTGTTTTTT; CDR3 protein: CASSLRGKLFF
CDR3 length: 14; J gene: TRBJ1-2; D gene: -; V gene: TRBV4-2; clone size: -; CDR3 DNA: TGTGCCAGCAGCCCCTGGGGGAGGGATATAGGCTACACCTTC; CDR3 protein: CASSPWGRDIGYTF
CDR3 length: 18; J gene: TRBJ2-2; D gene: TRBD1; V gene: TRBV25-1; clone size: -; CDR3 DNA: TGTGCCAGCAGTGACCCCCCCGGGACAGGGGTAAACACCGGGGAGCTGTTTTTT; CDR3 protein: CASSDPPGTGVNTGELFF
CDR3 length: 14; J gene: TRBJ2-5; D gene: TRBD1; V gene: TRBV4-2; clone size: -; CDR3 DNA: TGTGCCAGCAGCCAAGAACAGGGGCGGGAGACCCAGTACTTC; CDR3 protein: CASSQEQGRETQYF
CDR3 length: 12; J gene: TRBJ2-5; D gene: -; V gene: TRBV3-1/TRBV3-2; clone size: -; CDR3 DNA: TGTGCCAGCAGCCAAGTAAAAGAGACCCAGTACTTC; CDR3 protein: CASSQVKETQYF
CDR3 length: 13; J gene: TRBJ2-5; D gene: -; V gene: TRBV28; clone size: -; CDR3 DNA: TGTGCCAGCAGTTTGCAGGGAGGAGAGACCCAGTACTTC; CDR3 protein: CASSLQGGETQYF
CDR3 length: 10; J gene: TRBJ2-7; D gene: -; V gene: TRBV2; clone size: -; CDR3 DNA: TGTGCCAGCAGGGGAGCGCAACAGTACTTC; CDR3 protein: CASRGAQQYF
CDR3 length: 16; J gene: TRBJ1-6; D gene: -; V gene: TRBV6-5; clone size: -; CDR3 DNA: TGTGCCAGCAGTTATATGGGGAGCTCCTATAATTCACCCCTCCACTTT; CDR3 protein: CASSYMGSSYNSPLHF
CDR3 length: 17; J gene: TRBJ1-6; D gene: -; V gene: TRBV5-4; clone size: once; CDR3 DNA: TGTGCCAGCAGCTCTGGGGCCGGCAGCTCCTATAATTCACCCCTCCACTTT; CDR3 protein: CASSSGAGSSYNSPLHF
CDR3 length: 15; J gene: TRBJ1-2; D gene: TRBD1; V gene: TRBV6-2/TRBV6-3; clone size: -; CDR3 DNA: TGTGCCAGCAGTTATAATGTGGGACAGGGAGATGGCTACACCTTC; CDR3 protein: CASSYNVGQGDGYTF
CDR3 length: 14; J gene: TRBJ1-4; D gene: -; V gene: TRBV15; clone size: -; CDR3 DNA: TGTGCCACCAGCAGAGATCAGGGAGGGGAAAAACTGTTTTTT; CDR3 protein: CATSRDQGGEKLFF
CDR3 length: 15; J gene: TRBJ1-4; D gene: TRBD1; V gene: TRBV2; clone size: -; CDR3 DNA: TGTGCCAGCAGTGACCAGACAGGGTTGTATGAAAAACTGTTTTTT; CDR3 protein: CASSDQTGLYEKLFF
CDR3 length: 15; J gene: TRBJ2-5; D gene: -; V gene: TRBV27; clone size: -; CDR3 DNA: TGTGCCAGCAGTCGGCGAGGGTTTCCCCAAGAGACCCAGTACTTC; CDR3 protein: CASSRRGFPQETQYF
CDR3 length: 16; J gene: TRBJ2-3; D gene: TRBD2; V gene: TRBV7-2; clone size: -; CDR3 DNA: TGTGCCAGCAGCACCCGGATTAGCGGGGTGACAGATACGCAGTATTTT; CDR3 protein: CASSTRISGVTDTQYF
CDR3 length: 17; J gene: TRBJ2-5; D gene: -; V gene: TRBV21-1; clone size: -; CDR3 DNA: TGTGCCAGCAGCAAAGCTCACGGACAGGGAGGGCAAGAGACCCAGTACTTC; CDR3 protein: CASSKAHGQGGQETQYF
CDR3 length: 11; J gene: TRBJ1-1; D gene: -; V gene: TRBV29-1; clone size: -; CDR3 DNA: TGCAGCGTTGACTTCCGGGCTGAAGCTTTCTTT; CDR3 protein: CSVDFRAEAFF
CDR3 length: 13; J gene: TRBJ2-5; D gene: -; V gene: TRBV18; clone size: few; CDR3 DNA: TGTGCCAGCTCAATCGCACTCCAAGAGACCCAGTACTTC; CDR3 protein: CASSIALQETQYF
CDR3 length: 14; J gene: TRBJ2-3; D gene: TRBD2; V gene: TRBV2; clone size: few; CDR3 DNA: TGTGCCAGCAGAGGACTAGCGGGGCGAAATACGCAGTATTTT; CDR3 protein: CASRGLAGRNTQYF
CDR3 length: 14; J gene: TRBJ2-4; D gene: TRBD1; V gene: TRBV19; clone size: -; CDR3 DNA: TGTGCCAGTAGTATTTCCGGGACAGTGCTTATTCAGTACTTC; CDR3 protein: CASSISGTVLIQYF
CDR3 length: 14; J gene: TRBJ2-1; D gene: -; V gene: TRBV5-5; clone size: -; CDR3 DNA: TGTGCCAGCAGCTTGGGCCTCGCGGGGCGTGAGCAGTTCTTC; CDR3 protein: CASSLGLAGREQFF
CDR3 length: 13; J gene: TRBJ2-1; D gene: -; V gene: TRBV6-5; clone size: -; CDR3 DNA: TGTGCCAGCAGTTCCAACCGGGGATTACGTTGGTTCTTC; CDR3 protein: CASSSNRGLRWFF